This TCR beta chain comes out of a study of cytomegalovirus exposure and HLA in healthy donors. General study results and limits: Many donors carried some public TCRs, although rarity characterized most TCR sequences. Later work found most CMV-associated TCR beta chains apparently HLA-restricted.

CDR1 and CDR2 (germline): MNHEY, SVGAGI. The CDR3 extends over 15 amino acids. The junction had 5 bases not matched to a gene; V was cut back by 2 bases and J by 3 bases. A multiplex PCR was run with 60 Vbeta primers and 13 Jbeta primers. TCRdb's copy holds only in-frame clones and misses some; the assay was immunoSEQ multiplex PCR. The sample contains around 130,000 clones, around 80% of which appear only once. About this clone: Its antigen remains unknown.

The TCR originated in a man aged 30 to 39 in good health and CMV-seronegative. Sequenced: PBMCs. V is TRBV6-5 and J is TRBJ1-2, with TRBD1 matching 8 bases. CDR3 nucleotide sequence: TGTGCCAGCAGTTACAGACAGGGGAAGGACTATGGCTACACCTTC. Translation gives CASSYRQGKDYGYTF.